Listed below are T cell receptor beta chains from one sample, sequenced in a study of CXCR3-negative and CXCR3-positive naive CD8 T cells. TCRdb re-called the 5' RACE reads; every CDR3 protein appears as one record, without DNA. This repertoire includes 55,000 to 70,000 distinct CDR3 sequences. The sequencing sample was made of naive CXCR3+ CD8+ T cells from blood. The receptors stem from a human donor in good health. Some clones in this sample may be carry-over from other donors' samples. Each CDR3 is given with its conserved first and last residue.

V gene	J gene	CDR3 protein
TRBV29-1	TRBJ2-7	CSHEGGPGEQYF
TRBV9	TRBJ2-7	CASSVDLGPYEQYF
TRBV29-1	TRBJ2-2	CSVEWETANTGELFF
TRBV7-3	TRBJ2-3	CASADRASGIDTQYF
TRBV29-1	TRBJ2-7	CSVEVSGTYEQYF
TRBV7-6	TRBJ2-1	CASSLALATEYGYNEQFF
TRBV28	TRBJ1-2	CASSLSGWANYGYTF
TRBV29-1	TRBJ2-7	CSVEDWTGDSYEQYF
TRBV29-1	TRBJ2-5	CSVSSVEETQYF
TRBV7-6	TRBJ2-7	CASSHLGTSGGFLDEQYF
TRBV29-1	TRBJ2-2	CSVVDNTGELFF